These T cell receptor beta chains were read from a single sample in a study of T cells in Graves' hyperthyroidism and ophthalmopathy. TCRdb re-derived calls from the multiplex PCR reads in MiXCR, one entry per CDR3 protein. The table has 400,000 to 550,000 distinct CDR3 sequences, roughly 24% seen once. Sequences were obtained from blood. All receptors derive from a woman in her twenties or thirties with Graves' ophthalmopathy. Both conserved end residues are part of each CDR3. Fields, in order: V gene, CDR3 protein.

v_gene: TRBV11-2
CDR3aa: CASTTGNSPLHF

v_gene: TRBV20-1
CDR3aa: CSARSVGDRSTEAFF

v_gene: TRBV12-3/TRBV12-4
CDR3aa: CASSLQVALQPQHF

v_gene: TRBV6-2/TRBV6-3
CDR3aa: CASSYIPDNQPQHF

v_gene: TRBV30
CDR3aa: CAWSPTRGAGRAFF

v_gene: TRBV2
CDR3aa: CASSVTSGGAPGELFF

v_gene: TRBV20-1
CDR3aa: CSAKESGGTVYEQYF

v_gene: TRBV20-1
CDR3aa: CSVQGGGRNYGYTF

v_gene: TRBV4-3
CDR3aa: CASSHSVGTGLNTGELFF

v_gene: TRBV14
CDR3aa: CASSPEVTYSYEQYF

v_gene: TRBV7-3
CDR3aa: CASSPTGPRSGGLTPETQYF

v_gene: TRBV7-9
CDR3aa: CASSVSGEVNIKYF

v_gene: TRBV5-5
CDR3aa: CASSFNPGRSSYEQYF

v_gene: TRBV2
CDR3aa: CASSGDRAVGEQYF

v_gene: TRBV12-3/TRBV12-4
CDR3aa: CASSFRRTYGYTF

v_gene: TRBV6-1
CDR3aa: CASSEVQPFNYGYTF

v_gene: TRBV7-9
CDR3aa: CASSRGLAETQYF

v_gene: TRBV4-3
CDR3aa: CASSQEGRGHSPLHF

v_gene: TRBV12-3/TRBV12-4
CDR3aa: CASSPLGGAKNIQYF

v_gene: TRBV11-3
CDR3aa: CASSSYQQGSFGNTIYF

v_gene: TRBV19
CDR3aa: CASSPQGSSTEAFF

v_gene: TRBV6-5
CDR3aa: CASSYSVGSGNTIYF

v_gene: TRBV2
CDR3aa: CASSARGAPQHF

v_gene: TRBV30
CDR3aa: CAWSVVGTAYEQYF

v_gene: TRBV20-1
CDR3aa: CSAVRGNSGYTF

v_gene: TRBV6-5
CDR3aa: CASSYSTPVKNGYTF